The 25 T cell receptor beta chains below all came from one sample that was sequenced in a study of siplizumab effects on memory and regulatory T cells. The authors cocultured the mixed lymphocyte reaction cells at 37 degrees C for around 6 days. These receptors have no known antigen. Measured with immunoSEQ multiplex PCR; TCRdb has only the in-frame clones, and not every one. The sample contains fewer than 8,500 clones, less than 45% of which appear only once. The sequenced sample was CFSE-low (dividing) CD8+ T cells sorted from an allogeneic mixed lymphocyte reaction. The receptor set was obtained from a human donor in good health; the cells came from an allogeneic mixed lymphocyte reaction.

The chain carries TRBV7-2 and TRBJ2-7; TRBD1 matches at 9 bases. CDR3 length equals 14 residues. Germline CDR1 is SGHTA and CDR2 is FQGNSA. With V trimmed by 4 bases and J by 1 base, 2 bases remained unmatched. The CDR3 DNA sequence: TGTGCCAGCAGCTGGGACAGGGAATCCTACGAGCAGTACTTC. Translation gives CASSWDRESYEQYF.

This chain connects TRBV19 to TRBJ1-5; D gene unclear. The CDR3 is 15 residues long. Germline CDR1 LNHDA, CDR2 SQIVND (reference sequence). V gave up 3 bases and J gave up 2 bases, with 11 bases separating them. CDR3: CASSMYLRGNQPQHF. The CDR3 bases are TGTGCCAGTAGTATGTATTTGAGGGGCAATCAGCCCCAGCATTTT.

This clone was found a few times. The CDR3 DNA reads TGTGCCAGCAGCTGGGACAGACGCCAAGAGACCCAGTACTTC. It is translated as CASSWDRRQETQYF. V and J are TRBV6-6 and TRBJ2-5; 7 bases line up with TRBD1. This CDR3 is 14 amino acids long. With 6 bases clipped from V and 1 base from J, the junction kept 5 bases outside the gene matches. Germline V gene data show CDR1 as MNHNY and CDR2 as SVGAGI (reference sequence).

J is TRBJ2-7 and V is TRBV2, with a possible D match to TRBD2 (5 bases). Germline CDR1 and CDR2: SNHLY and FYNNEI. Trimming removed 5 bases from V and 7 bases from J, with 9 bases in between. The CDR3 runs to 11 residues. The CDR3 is CASSIGVEQYF. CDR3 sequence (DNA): TGTGCCAGCAGTATCGGGGTAGAGCAGTACTTC.

CDR3 DNA sequence: TGTGCCAGCAGCCCCTTGGCTAGCGGGATCGATACGCAGTATTTT. Protein: CASSPLASGIDTQYF. The chain has TRBV5-4 and TRBJ2-3; 9 positions agree with TRBD2. V shed 4 bases, J shed 6 bases, and the junction held 9 bases outside the gene matches. The CDR3 contains 15 residues. Germline V gives CDR1 SGHNT, CDR2 YYREEE (reference sequence).

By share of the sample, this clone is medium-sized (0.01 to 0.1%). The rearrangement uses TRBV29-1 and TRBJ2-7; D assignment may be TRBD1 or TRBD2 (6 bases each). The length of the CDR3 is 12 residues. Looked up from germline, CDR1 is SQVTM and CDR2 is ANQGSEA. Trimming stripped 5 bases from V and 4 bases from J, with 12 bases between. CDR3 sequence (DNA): TGCAGCGTTTGGGGGGCCGGGTACGAGCAGTACTTC. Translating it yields CSVWGAGYEQYF.

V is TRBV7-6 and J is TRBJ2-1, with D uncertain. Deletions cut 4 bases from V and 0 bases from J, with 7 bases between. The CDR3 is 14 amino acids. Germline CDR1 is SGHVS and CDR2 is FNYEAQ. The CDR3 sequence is CASSSGLSYNEQFF. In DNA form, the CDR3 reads TGTGCCAGCAGCTCGGGCCTCTCCTACAATGAGCAGTTCTTC.

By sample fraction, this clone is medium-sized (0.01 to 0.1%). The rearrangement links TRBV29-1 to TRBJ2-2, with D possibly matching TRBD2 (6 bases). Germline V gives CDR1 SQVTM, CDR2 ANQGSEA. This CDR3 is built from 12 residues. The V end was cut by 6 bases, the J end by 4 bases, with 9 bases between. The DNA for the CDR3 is TGCAGCGTCGCCGGGGGCACCGGGGAGCTGTTTTTT. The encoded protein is CSVAGGTGELFF.

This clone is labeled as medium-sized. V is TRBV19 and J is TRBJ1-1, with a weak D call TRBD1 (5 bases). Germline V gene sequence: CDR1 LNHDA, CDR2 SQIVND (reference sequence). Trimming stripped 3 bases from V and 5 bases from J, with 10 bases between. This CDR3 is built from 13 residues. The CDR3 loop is CASSIAGTTEAFF. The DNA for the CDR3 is TGTGCCAGTAGTATCGCGGGGACGACTGAAGCTTTCTTT.

DNA of the CDR3: TGCGCCAGCAGCCAGGTCCTAGGTAGCTCCTACGAGCAGTACTTC. Its protein product is CASSQVLGSSYEQYF. The chain uses TRBV4-3 and TRBJ2-7; D unresolved. There are 15 residues in the CDR3. Germline V gene lookup returns CDR1 LGHNA and CDR2 YSLEER. The ends were cut back, 3 bases at V and 0 bases at J, with 12 bases in the middle.

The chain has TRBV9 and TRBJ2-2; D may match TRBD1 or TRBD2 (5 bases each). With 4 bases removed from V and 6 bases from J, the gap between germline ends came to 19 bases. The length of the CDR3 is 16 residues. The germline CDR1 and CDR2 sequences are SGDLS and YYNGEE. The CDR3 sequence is CASSPLGAWGAGELFF. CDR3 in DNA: TGTGCCAGCAGCCCACTCGGGGCGTGGGGCGCCGGGGAGCTGTTTTTT.

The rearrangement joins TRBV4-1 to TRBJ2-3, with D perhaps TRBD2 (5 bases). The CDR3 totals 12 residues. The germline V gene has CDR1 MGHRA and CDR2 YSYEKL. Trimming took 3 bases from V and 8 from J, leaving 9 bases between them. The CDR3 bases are TGCGCCAGCAGCCATATCAGCGGTACGCAGTATTTT. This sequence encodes CASSHISGTQYF.

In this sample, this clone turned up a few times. The CDR3 nucleotides read TGTGCCAGCAGGGCCGGAACAACTAAGTTCTTC. Encoded protein: CASRAGTTKFF. The chain combines TRBV6-5 with TRBJ2-1; no clear D gene. Germline loops: CDR1 MNHEY, CDR2 SVGAGI. Trimming took 6 bases from V and 14 from J, leaving 14 bases between them. CDR3 length: 11 amino acids.

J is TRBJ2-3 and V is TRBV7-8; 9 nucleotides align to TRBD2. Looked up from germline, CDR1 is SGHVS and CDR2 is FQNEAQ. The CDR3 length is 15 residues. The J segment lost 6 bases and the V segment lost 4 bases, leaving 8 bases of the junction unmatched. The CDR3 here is CASSSLAGRGDTQYF. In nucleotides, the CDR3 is TGTGCCAGCAGCTCGCTAGCGGGAAGAGGGGATACGCAGTATTTT.

Here the CDR3 reads CASSIDRNYEQYF. CDR3 DNA: TGTGCCAGTAGTATAGACAGAAACTACGAGCAGTACTTC. This chain connects TRBV19 to TRBJ2-7; D is unresolved. Per germline, CDR1 LNHDA and CDR2 SQIVND (reference sequence). Trimming cost V 0 bases and J 3 bases, with 6 bases left between them. The CDR3 totals 13 residues.

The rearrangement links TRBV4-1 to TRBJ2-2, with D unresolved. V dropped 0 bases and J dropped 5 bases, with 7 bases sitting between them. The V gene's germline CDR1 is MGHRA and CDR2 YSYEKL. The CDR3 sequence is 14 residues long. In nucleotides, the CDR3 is TGCGCCAGCAGCCAAGAATGGGAAACCGGGGAGCTGTTTTTT. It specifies CASSQEWETGELFF.

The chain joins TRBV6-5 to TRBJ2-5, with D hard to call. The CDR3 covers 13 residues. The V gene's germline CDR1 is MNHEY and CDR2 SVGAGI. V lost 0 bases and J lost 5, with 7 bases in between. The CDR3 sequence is CASSYSIEETQYF. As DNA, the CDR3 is TGTGCCAGCAGTTACTCGATTGAGGAGACCCAGTACTTC.

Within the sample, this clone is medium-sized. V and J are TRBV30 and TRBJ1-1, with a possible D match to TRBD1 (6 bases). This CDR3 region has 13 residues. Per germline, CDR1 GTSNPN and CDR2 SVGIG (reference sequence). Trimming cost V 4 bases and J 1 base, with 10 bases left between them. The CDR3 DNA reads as TGTGCCTGGATTACGACAGGGAACACTGAAGCTTTCTTT. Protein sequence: CAWITTGNTEAFF.

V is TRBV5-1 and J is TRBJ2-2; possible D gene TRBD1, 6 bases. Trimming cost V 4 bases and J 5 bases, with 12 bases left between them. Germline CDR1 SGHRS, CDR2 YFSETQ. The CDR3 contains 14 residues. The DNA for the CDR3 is TGCGCCAGCAGCCAAGGTCAGGGGACCGGGGAGCTGTTTTTT. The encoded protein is CASSQGQGTGELFF.

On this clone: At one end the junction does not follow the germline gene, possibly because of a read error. The chain's CDR3 is CASSSDTYEQYF. The CDR3 bases are TGTGCCAGCAGCTCGGACACCTACGAGCAGTACTTC. The chain uses TRBV5-1 and TRBJ2-7; D possibly corresponds to TRBD1 (5 bases). CDR3 length: 12 amino acids. In germline, CDR1 is SGHRS, CDR2 YFSETQ.

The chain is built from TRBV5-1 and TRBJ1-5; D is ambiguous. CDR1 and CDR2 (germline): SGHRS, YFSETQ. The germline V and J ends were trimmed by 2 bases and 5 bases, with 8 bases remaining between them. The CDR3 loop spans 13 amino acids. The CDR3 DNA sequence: TGCGCCAGCAGCTTAATGGGGTATCAGCCCCAGCATTTT. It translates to CASSLMGYQPQHF.

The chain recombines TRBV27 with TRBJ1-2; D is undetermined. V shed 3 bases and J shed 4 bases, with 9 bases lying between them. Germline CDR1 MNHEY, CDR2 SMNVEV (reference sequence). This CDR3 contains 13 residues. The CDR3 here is CASSLLVGYGYTF. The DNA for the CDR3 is TGTGCCAGCAGTTTGCTTGTGGGCTATGGCTACACCTTC.

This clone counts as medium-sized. The CDR3 bases are TGTGCCAGCAGTTTAACGGGCGCAGATACGCAGTATTTT. Encoded protein: CASSLTGADTQYF. The chain couples TRBV27 to TRBJ2-3; no firm D call. The germline gives CDR1 MNHEY, CDR2 SMNVEV (reference sequence). The CDR3 is 13 amino acids. Trimming removed 2 bases from V and 4 bases from J, with 7 bases in between.

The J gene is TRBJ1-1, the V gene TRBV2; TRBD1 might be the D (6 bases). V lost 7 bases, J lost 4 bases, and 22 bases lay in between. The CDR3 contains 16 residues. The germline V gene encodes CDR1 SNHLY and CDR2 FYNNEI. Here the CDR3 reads CASISALTGTGTEAFF. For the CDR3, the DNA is TGTGCCAGCATCTCAGCCCTTACAGGGACGGGCACTGAAGCTTTCTTT.

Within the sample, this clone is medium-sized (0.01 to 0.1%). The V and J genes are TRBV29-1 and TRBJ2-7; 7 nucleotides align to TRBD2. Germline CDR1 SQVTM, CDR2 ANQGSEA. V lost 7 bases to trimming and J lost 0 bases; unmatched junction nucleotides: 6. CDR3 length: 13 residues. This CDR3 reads CSASGGYSYEQYF. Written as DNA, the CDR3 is TGCAGCGCTTCGGGGGGTTACTCCTACGAGCAGTACTTC.